Following are 12 T cell receptor beta chains from one sample sequenced in a study of T cells in Graves' hyperthyroidism and ophthalmopathy. The CDR3 regions of TCR beta were amplified from RNA transcripts. During a first-round RT-PCR of the TCR CDR3, the HTBI primer set was used. TCRdb re-analysed the multiplex PCR reads in MiXCR, keeping a single row per CDR3 protein. The repertoire holds approximately 400,000 distinct CDR3 sequences, with less than 20% as singletons. Sequenced: blood. These receptors were obtained from a young woman with Graves' hyperthyroidism.

The table lists this clonotype with many counts. The genes are TRBV28 and TRBJ1-3, with no clear D. CDR1 and CDR2 from the germline V gene are MDHEN and SYDVKM. CDR3 length: 13 residues. The V gene lost 4 bases and the J gene lost 0 bases, with 4 bases spanning the gap. CDR3 in DNA: TGTGCCAGCAGTTGGAGCTCTGGAAACACCATATATTTT. Translating gives CASSWSSGNTIYF.

This clonotype has ten or more counts. The rearrangement joins TRBV27 to TRBJ2-7; 7 bases agree with TRBD2. Unmatched junction bases numbered 3, after V lost 8 bases and J lost 5 bases. The germline V gene encodes CDR1 MNHEY and CDR2 SMNVEV (reference sequence). The CDR3 runs 11 residues. The CDR3 DNA follows: TGTGCCAGCCGGGAGGAGGACGAGCAGTACTTC. Translating gives CASREEDEQYF.

The gene calls are TRBV27 and TRBJ1-1, with D hard to call. CDR1 is MNHEY and CDR2 is SMNVEV in the germline V gene (reference sequence). This CDR3 region has 14 residues. Between the trimmed V and J ends, which lost 1 base and 4 bases, there was a span of 10 bases. The CDR3 DNA sequence: TGTGCCAGCAGTTTATATGGGGTTGGCACTGAAGCTTTCTTT. Residues: CASSLYGVGTEAFF.

This clonotype was picked up many times. The chain joins TRBV5-5 to TRBJ2-7, with TRBD1 matching 11 bases. Germline values: CDR1 SGHKS, CDR2 YYEKEE (reference sequence). V was pared by 4 bases and J by 4 bases, with 7 bases of the junction left unmatched. There are 15 residues in the CDR3. For the CDR3, the DNA is TGTGCCAGCAGCATGGGGACAGGGGGGCCGTACGAGCAGTACTTC. Translated, it gives CASSMGTGGPYEQYF.

This clonotype was counted between two and nine times. The rearrangement uses TRBV2 and TRBJ2-7; D tentatively fits TRBD1 or TRBD2 (7 bases each). The CDR3 is 13 amino acids. V lost 11 bases and J lost 8, with 22 bases in between. Germline values: CDR1 SNHLY, CDR2 FYNNEI. CDR3 region: CAARGGGQNKQYF. CDR3 nucleotide sequence: TGTGCCGCCAGGGGGGGAGGGCAGAACAAGCAGTACTTC.

This clonotype was found many times. J is TRBJ2-1 and V is TRBV13, with TRBD2 matching 12 bases. This CDR3 has 15 amino acids. After removal of 5 bases from V and 7 bases from J, the junction contained 6 bases not matched to a gene. Germline V gene sequence: CDR1 PRHDT, CDR2 FYEKMQ (reference sequence). This CDR3 reads CASSPRTSGKNEQFF. DNA for the CDR3: TGTGCCAGCAGCCCACGGACTAGCGGGAAAAATGAGCAGTTCTTC. Based on the CDR3 plus reference TRBV13 and TRBJ2-1, the full variable domain is AAGVIQSPRHLIKEKRETATLKCYPIPRHDTVYWYQQGPGQDPQFLISFYEKMQSDKGSIPDRFSAQQFSDYHSELNMSSLELGDSALYFCASSPRTSGKNEQFFGPGTRLTVL.

This clonotype turned up a few times. The chain couples TRBV6-2 or TRBV6-3 to TRBJ2-2; 8 bases map to TRBD2. CDR3 length: 15 residues. Trimming at V came to 4 bases and at J to 5 bases, leaving 6 bases not matched to a gene. The germline V gene encodes CDR1 MNHEY and CDR2 SVGEGT. The CDR3: CASSSGTSGTGELFF. The CDR3 nucleotides read TGTGCCAGCAGTTCCGGGACTAGTGGGACCGGGGAGCTGTTTTTT.

Ten or more counts support this clonotype. The chain carries TRBV11-2 and TRBJ2-7; TRBD1 might be the D (5 bases). Per germline, CDR1 SGHAT and CDR2 FQNNGV. With 5 bases removed from V and 7 bases from J, the gap between germline ends came to 18 bases. The CDR3 contains 14 residues. In DNA, the CDR3 is TGTGCCAGCAGCCCTAGGGCAGGGATAGGGGAGCAGTACTTC. Encoded protein: CASSPRAGIGEQYF.

Ten or more counts support this clonotype. This chain joins TRBV11-2 and TRBJ1-1; D is unresolved. The CDR3 extends over 12 amino acids. With 6 bases removed from V and 5 bases from J, the gap between germline ends came to 10 bases. Germline V gene lookup returns CDR1 SGHAT and CDR2 FQNNGV. The CDR3 coding sequence is TGTGCCAGCAGTCGACTAGGGACTGAAGCTTTCTTT. Encoded protein: CASSRLGTEAFF.

The rearrangement joins TRBV12-3 or TRBV12-4 to TRBJ2-5, with no clear D. V gave up 3 bases and J gave up 3 bases, with 5 bases separating them. The CDR3 totals 12 residues. This chain's CDR3 is CASSLIEETQYF. The CDR3, as DNA: TGTGCCAGCAGTTTGATTGAAGAGACCCAGTACTTC.

This clonotype was observed at least ten times. The CDR3 DNA reads TGTGCCAGCAAAAAATCCGGGACAGGGTTCGGCGAGCAGTACTTC. It yields the protein CASKKSGTGFGEQYF. This rearrangement joins TRBV3-1 to TRBJ2-7; 9 nucleotides match TRBD1. Trimming took 7 bases from V and 6 from J; bases not matched to a gene: 13. The CDR3 consists of 15 residues. CDR1 and CDR2 (germline): LGHDT, YNNKEL (reference sequence).

This clonotype has at least ten counts. The rearrangement uses TRBV28 and TRBJ2-1; 7 bases fit TRBD1. The CDR3 is 16 amino acids. V dropped 5 bases and J dropped 1; count of bases not matched to a gene: 8. CDR1 is MDHEN and CDR2 is SYDVKM in the germline V gene. The CDR3 sequence is CASSEGAWGSYNEQFF. CDR3 nucleotide sequence: TGTGCCAGCAGTGAGGGGGCCTGGGGTTCCTACAATGAGCAGTTCTTC.